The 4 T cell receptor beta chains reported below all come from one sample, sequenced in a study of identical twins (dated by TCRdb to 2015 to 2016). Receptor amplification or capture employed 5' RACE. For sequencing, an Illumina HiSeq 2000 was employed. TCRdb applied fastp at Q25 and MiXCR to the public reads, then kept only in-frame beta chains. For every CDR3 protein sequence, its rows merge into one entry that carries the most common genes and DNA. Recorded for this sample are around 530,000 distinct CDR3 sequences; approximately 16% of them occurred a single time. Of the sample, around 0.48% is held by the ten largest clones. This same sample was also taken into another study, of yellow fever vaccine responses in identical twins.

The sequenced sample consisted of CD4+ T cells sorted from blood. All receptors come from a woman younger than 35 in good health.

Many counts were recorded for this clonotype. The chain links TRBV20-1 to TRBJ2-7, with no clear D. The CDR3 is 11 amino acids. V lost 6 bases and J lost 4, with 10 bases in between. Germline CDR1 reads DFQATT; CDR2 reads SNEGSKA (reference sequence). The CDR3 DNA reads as TGCAGTGCCGTTTGGTTATACGAGCAGTACGTC. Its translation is CSAVWLYEQYV.

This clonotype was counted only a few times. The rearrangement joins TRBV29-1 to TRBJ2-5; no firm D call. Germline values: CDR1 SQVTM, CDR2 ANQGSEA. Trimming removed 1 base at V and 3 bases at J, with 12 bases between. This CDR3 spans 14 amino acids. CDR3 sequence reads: CSVEVFGPKETQYF. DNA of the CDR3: TGCAGCGTTGAAGTTTTCGGGCCCAAAGAGACCCAGTACTTC.

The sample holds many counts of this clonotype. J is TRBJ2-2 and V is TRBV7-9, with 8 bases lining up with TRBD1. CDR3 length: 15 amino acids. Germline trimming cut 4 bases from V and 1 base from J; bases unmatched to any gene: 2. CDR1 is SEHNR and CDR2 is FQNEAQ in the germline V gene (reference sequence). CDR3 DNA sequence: TGTGCCAGCAGCTCCGGACAGGGGAACACCGGGGAGCTGTTTTTT. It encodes CASSSGQGNTGELFF.

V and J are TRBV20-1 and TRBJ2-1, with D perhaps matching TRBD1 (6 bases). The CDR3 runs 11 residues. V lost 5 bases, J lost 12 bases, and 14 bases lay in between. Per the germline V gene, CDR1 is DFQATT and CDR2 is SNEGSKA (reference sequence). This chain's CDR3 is CSASDSVGQFF. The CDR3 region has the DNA TGCAGTGCTTCGGACAGCGTAGGGCAGTTCTTC.